This TCR beta chain was observed in a study of CD4+ T cells in melanoma. The study's findings and limits: CD8+ T cell, macrophage and B cell function reportedly correlated with neoantigen-specific CD4+ T cells. Diverse differentiation states were reported for melanoma neoantigen-specific CD4+ T cells.

TCRdb's copy holds only in-frame clones and misses some; the assay was immunoSEQ multiplex PCR. This table has some 120,000 clones, 92% appearing once. The CDR3 loop spans 10 amino acids. Trimming took 4 bases from V and 5 from J, leaving 3 bases between them. In this sample, this clone turned up once. Its specificity is not known. Sequencing input: peripheral blood. The chain combines TRBV5-3 with TRBJ2-5; D gene uncertain. TRBV5-3 is reported as an ORF; its role is uncertain. This TCR was recovered from a human donor with melanoma. CDR3 sequence: CARSPETQYF. DNA of the CDR3: TGTGCCAGAAGCCCGGAGACCCAGTACTTC.